Each of the 19 T cell receptor beta chains below was sequenced from the same sample in a study of blood T cell repertoires in COVID-19. Assay: immunoSEQ multiplex PCR; the TCRdb copy retains only in-frame clones and omits some. The table has 150,000 to 250,000 clones, 75% to 90% seen once. The sequenced material came from PBMCs or T cells enriched from blood (not recorded which). The receptors shown here come from a woman aged 25 to 39 who had recovered from COVID-19.

V usage is TRBV4-3 and J usage is TRBJ2-7; 11 nucleotides line up with TRBD2. The CDR3 covers 15 residues. The germline CDR1 and CDR2 sequences are LGHNA and YSLEER. V shed 4 bases and J 6 bases; nucleotides not matched to a gene: 8. CDR3 loop: CASSPFSGRAVEQYF. In DNA form, the CDR3 reads TGCGCCAGCAGCCCGTTTAGCGGGAGGGCCGTCGAGCAGTACTTC.

The CDR3 loop reads CASWGPPAEKLFF. The CDR3 DNA reads as TGCGCCAGCTGGGGGCCCCCCGCCGAAAAACTGTTTTTT. The chain employs TRBV10-2 and TRBJ1-4, with D tentatively TRBD1 (6 bases). Trimming shortened V by 8 bases and J by 8 bases, and 15 bases separated the two germline ends. The germline V gene encodes CDR1 WSHSY and CDR2 SAAADI. The CDR3 totals 13 residues.

V gene TRBV7-9 combines with J gene TRBJ1-1; D gene ambiguous. The CDR3 is 13 amino acids. V dropped 4 bases and J dropped 4 bases, with 10 bases sitting between them. CDR1 is SEHNR, CDR2 FQNEAQ, per germline (reference sequence). CDR3: CASSYTRGTEAFF. In DNA, the CDR3 is TGTGCCAGCAGCTATACCCGCGGCACTGAAGCTTTCTTT.

The rearrangement uses TRBV5-1 and TRBJ2-1; 8 positions agree with TRBD2. The length of the CDR3 is 16 residues. Germline CDR1 SGHRS, CDR2 YFSETQ. J was trimmed by 4 bases and V by 1 base; bases with no gene match: 7. The CDR3 bases are TGCGCCAGCAGCTTGAATGAAGCGGGAGTTTACAATGAGCAGTTCTTC. As protein: CASSLNEAGVYNEQFF.

The chain uses TRBV7-2 and TRBJ1-1; D ambiguous. The CDR3 covers 15 residues. Trimming shortened V by 5 bases and J by 0 bases, and 13 bases separated the two germline ends. Germline values: CDR1 SGHTA, CDR2 FQGNSA. DNA of the CDR3: TGTGCCAGCAGCCCTCTTTTGGCCATGAACACTGAAGCTTTCTTT. Translation gives CASSPLLAMNTEAFF.

The V and J genes are TRBV5-4 and TRBJ1-1; TRBD1 might be the D (6 bases). V lost 1 base and J 5 bases, leaving 18 bases between the germline ends. Germline CDR1 reads SGHNT; CDR2 reads YYREEE (reference sequence). There are 16 residues in the CDR3. CDR3 sequence: CASSLFQGQGSTEAFF. CDR3 sequence (DNA): TGTGCCAGCAGCTTGTTTCAGGGGCAGGGATCGACTGAAGCTTTCTTT.

Here the CDR3 DNA reads TGTGCCAGCAGTAGGGCGGACTCAGGCACAGATACGCAGTATTTT. Its protein is CASSRADSGTDTQYF. The chain recombines TRBV9 with TRBJ2-3; tentatively, D is TRBD2 (5 bases). Trimming removed 5 bases from V and 1 base from J, with 14 bases in between. Germline V gene lookup returns CDR1 SGDLS and CDR2 YYNGEE. The CDR3 runs 15 residues.

The chain has TRBV30 and TRBJ2-1, with 9 bases lining up with TRBD1. CDR3 length: 15 residues. The germline CDR1 and CDR2 sequences are GTSNPN and SVGIG (reference sequence). The ends lost 3 bases at V and 7 bases at J; junction bases unmatched: 10. CDR3 region: CAWRAGDRDVNEQFF. In DNA, the CDR3 is TGTGCCTGGAGGGCGGGGGACAGGGATGTAAATGAGCAGTTCTTC.

In DNA, the CDR3 is TGTGCCAGTAAGGTAAAGGGGGGGGAGCCCCAGCATTTT. This sequence encodes CASKVKGGEPQHF. The chain links TRBV19 to TRBJ1-5, with D possibly being TRBD1 (6 bases). The length of the CDR3 is 13 residues. From germline, CDR1 is LNHDA and CDR2 SQIVND (reference sequence). V was cut by 7 bases and J by 8 bases, with 15 bases left in between.

The chain carries TRBV6-5 and TRBJ1-4, with unresolved D. The V end lost 1 base, the J end lost 10 bases, and 13 bases lay between the germline ends. Germline loops: CDR1 MNHEY, CDR2 SVGAGI. This CDR3 region has 14 residues. Here the CDR3 DNA reads TGTGCCAGCAGTTACTTCTCGGAAGCGGGAAAACTGTTTTTT. Translation gives CASSYFSEAGKLFF.

Here the CDR3 reads CASCGRALADTQYF. The CDR3 nucleotides read TGTGCCAGCTGCGGGAGGGCCCTTGCAGATACGCAGTATTTT. The genes are TRBV2 and TRBJ2-3; 9 positions match TRBD2. The trim removed 8 bases at V and 4 bases at J, leaving 7 bases unmatched. Germline CDR1 is SNHLY and CDR2 is FYNNEI. This CDR3 is 14 amino acids long.

This chain links TRBV7-3 with TRBJ2-3, with 10 bases matching TRBD1. V gave up 1 base and J gave up 4 bases; unmatched junction bases: 5. Germline V CDR1 and CDR2: SGHTA, FQGTGA. This CDR3 contains 16 residues. CDR3 DNA sequence: TGTGCCAGCAGCTTAAGAAGGACAGGGGGGTCAGATACGCAGTATTTT. It yields the protein CASSLRRTGGSDTQYF.

This chain uses TRBV18 with TRBJ2-7; TRBD2 aligns across 7 bases. The trim removed 6 bases at V and 3 bases at J, leaving 8 bases unmatched. The CDR3 has 14 residues. Looked up from germline, CDR1 is KGHSH and CDR2 is LQKENI. Here the CDR3 reads CASSGGEGHYEQYF. As DNA, the CDR3 is TGTGCCAGCTCTGGGGGGGAGGGCCACTACGAGCAGTACTTC.

This chain connects TRBV7-8 to TRBJ1-3; TRBD1 agrees at 10 bases. The CDR3 has 17 residues. CDR1 and CDR2 (germline): SGHVS, FQNEAQ. Trimming cost V 5 bases and J 2 bases; bases outside gene matches: 9. The CDR3 reads CASSPFGTGDTGNTIYF. Here the CDR3 DNA reads TGTGCCAGCAGCCCCTTCGGGACAGGGGATACTGGAAACACCATATATTTT. The full variable domain, with the rest looked up from reference TRBV7-8 and TRBJ1-3, is GAGVSQSPRYKVAKRGQDVALRCDPISGHVSLFWYQQALGQGPEFLTYFQNEAQLDKSGLPSDRFFAERPEGSVSTLKIQRTQQEDSAVYLCASSPFGTGDTGNTIYFGEGSWLTVV.

The chain combines TRBV7-2 with TRBJ1-1; D gene ambiguous. CDR3 length equals 15 residues. Per the germline V gene, CDR1 is SGHTA and CDR2 is FQGNSA. Trimming removed 3 bases from V and 0 bases from J, with 11 bases in between. In DNA, the CDR3 is TGTGCCAGCAGCTTCCGCCCGGGAATGAACACTGAAGCTTTCTTT. As protein: CASSFRPGMNTEAFF.

The V call is TRBV6-5, the J call TRBJ1-1, with TRBD1 as a possible D gene (5 bases). Germline V gives CDR1 MNHEY, CDR2 SVGAGI. This CDR3 contains 14 residues. Trimming removed 7 bases at V and 3 bases at J, with 15 bases between. This CDR3 reads CASKNTDSYTEAFF. The CDR3 DNA is TGTGCCAGCAAAAATACTGACAGTTACACTGAAGCTTTCTTT.

The chain employs TRBV9 and TRBJ1-2; 9 bases fit TRBD1. Germline trimming cut 2 bases from V and 5 bases from J; bases unmatched to any gene: 7. Germline V gives CDR1 SGDLS, CDR2 YYNGEE. The CDR3 is made up of 15 amino acids. The CDR3 is CASSVTADRGYGYTF. The CDR3 DNA reads TGTGCCAGCAGCGTCACCGCGGACAGGGGTTATGGCTACACCTTC. Filled out from reference TRBV9 and TRBJ1-2, the complete variable domain reads DSGVTQTPKHLITATGQRVTLRCSPRSGDLSVYWYQQSLDQGLQFLIQYYNGEERAKGNILERFSAQQFPDLHSELNLSSLELGDSALYFCASSVTADRGYGYTFGSGTRLTVV.

CDR3 DNA sequence: TGTGCCAGCAGAAGGGGGTATAGCAATCAGCCCCAGCATTTT. As protein: CASRRGYSNQPQHF. This sequence joins TRBV27 and TRBJ1-5, with D possibly being TRBD1 (6 bases). V was clipped by 6 bases and J by 0 bases, with 9 bases between them. Germline V lookup: CDR1 MNHEY, CDR2 SMNVEV (reference sequence). The CDR3 consists of 14 residues.

The chain recombines TRBV19 with TRBJ1-2; D remains unclear. Germline CDR1 is LNHDA and CDR2 is SQIVND (reference sequence). The CDR3 extends over 13 amino acids. V shed 5 bases and J shed 4 bases, with 11 bases lying between them. CDR3 in amino acids: CASSAINSYGYTF. CDR3 DNA: TGTGCCAGTAGTGCTATCAATTCCTATGGCTACACCTTC.